This record looks at one T cell receptor (beta chain) sequence and its context. Its antigen is undetermined. Germline trimming cut 4 bases from V and 10 bases from J; bases unmatched to any gene: 17. CDR3 length: 16 residues. The sample originates from a study of CD8 T cells in ankylosing spondylitis. Study-level findings and limits: Prior literature has documented some motif variants in synovial fluid and blood from reactive arthritis. Characteristic of ankylosing spondylitis blood, it appeared, was a TCR beta motif comprising eight highly homologous variants.

Researchers built TCR beta libraries using quantitative 5'-RACE with molecular barcodes. TCRdb independently ran MiXCR on the 5' RACE reads; one entry per CDR3 protein. This sample has a few hundred thousand distinct CDR3 sequences, with around 20% found just once. Sequencing was carried out using blood, either unsorted or a sorted T cell fraction (not recorded which). The chain recombines TRBV5-3 with TRBJ2-1; 7 bases map to TRBD2. TRBV5-3 is sorted into the ORF group, with uncertain function. This TCR came from a female donor with ankylosing spondylitis or in good health (not recorded which). The CDR3 reads CARSPRGEGRFGEQFF. The CDR3 bases are TGTGCCAGAAGCCCCCGGGGGGAGGGACGATTTGGGGAGCAGTTCTTC.